The 24 T cell receptor beta chains below all came from one sample that was sequenced in a study of CD8 T cells in Susac syndrome. RNA amounts of 0.5 to 1 ug underwent reverse transcription with random hexamers. Each CDR3 protein is one row after TCRdb ran MiXCR on the immunoSEQ multiplex PCR reads. The profile shows 150,000 to 200,000 distinct CDR3 sequences, 90% to 95% of them singletons. Input material: CD4+ T cells from PBMCs. The receptors derive from a human donor with multiple sclerosis.

This clonotype was detected only once. The V call is TRBV12-3 or TRBV12-4, the J call TRBJ2-3, with 7 bases matching TRBD2. This CDR3 is built from 11 residues. The junction had 6 bases not matched to a gene; V was cut back by 7 bases and J by 11 bases. This chain's CDR3 is CASTRGDWQYF. The CDR3 DNA sequence: TGTGCCAGCACACGGGGGGATTGGCAGTATTTT.

This chain links TRBV12-3 or TRBV12-4 with TRBJ2-7; 8 bases align to TRBD1. V trimming: 6 bases; J trimming: 5 bases; junction bases outside the gene matches: 12. The CDR3 has 15 amino acids. The CDR3 sequence is CASSLPRTGRDEQYF. The CDR3 DNA is TGTGCCAGCAGCCTCCCCCGGACAGGGAGAGACGAGCAGTACTTC.

The chain carries TRBV7-2 and TRBJ2-1; D might be TRBD2 (5 bases). Trimming took 2 bases from V and 12 from J, leaving 11 bases between them. Germline V gene lookup returns CDR1 SGHTA and CDR2 FQGNSA. The CDR3 length is 12 residues. The CDR3 DNA follows: TGTGCCAGCAGCTTACGTGGGAGAGTGCAGTTCTTC. Its protein product is CASSLRGRVQFF.

This chain connects TRBV6-8 to TRBJ1-2; no clear D. The CDR3 has 13 residues. Germline loops: CDR1 MNHGY, CDR2 SAAAGT. V lost 2 bases and J lost 8, with 12 bases in between. The CDR3 loop reads CASSYGKGRGYTF. The CDR3 coding sequence is TGTGCCAGCAGTTACGGGAAGGGTCGGGGCTACACCTTC.

This CDR3 reads CSASLPGDYEQYF. CDR3 bases: TGCAGTGCTAGTTTACCAGGAGACTACGAGCAGTACTTC. This chain uses TRBV20-1 with TRBJ2-7, with D unresolved. The V and J ends lost 3 bases and 3 bases respectively, with 12 bases between them. Looked up from germline, CDR1 is DFQATT and CDR2 is SNEGSKA (reference sequence). The CDR3 runs 13 residues.

The chain is built from TRBV28 and TRBJ1-3; 8 bases align to TRBD1. The CDR3 runs to 14 residues. After removal of 5 bases from V and 7 bases from J, the junction contained 7 bases not matched to a gene. CDR1 MDHEN and CDR2 SYDVKM come from the germline V gene. CDR3 sequence: CASSPRTGKNTIYF. In nucleotides, the CDR3 is TGTGCCAGCAGTCCCCGGACAGGGAAGAACACCATATATTTT.

This clonotype showed up just once. The J gene is TRBJ1-2, the V gene TRBV12-3 or TRBV12-4, with 10 bases that match TRBD1. This CDR3 contains 15 residues. The junction had 11 bases not matched to a gene; V was cut back by 5 bases and J by 8 bases. The CDR3 region is CASSARTGGSHGYTF. The CDR3 DNA reads TGTGCCAGCAGTGCGCGGACAGGGGGATCCCACGGCTACACCTTC.

The rearrangement uses TRBV5-4 and TRBJ2-5, with D tentatively TRBD1 (6 bases). Looked up from germline, CDR1 is SGHNT and CDR2 is YYREEE (reference sequence). Trimming pared 0 bases from V and 5 bases from J, leaving 17 bases between. This CDR3 contains 16 residues. The CDR3 DNA reads TGTGCCAGCAGCTTGGACCTGGGGGCTAGGGCCGAGACCCAGTACTTC. Amino acid sequence: CASSLDLGARAETQYF.

This rearrangement joins TRBV7-9 to TRBJ1-1; tentative D call: TRBD1 (6 bases). Germline CDR1 is SEHNR and CDR2 is FQNEAQ (reference sequence). The V end lost 2 bases, the J end lost 8 bases, and 12 bases lay between the germline ends. This CDR3 is 13 amino acids long. CDR3 sequence reads: CASSLWGAPEAFF. In DNA, the CDR3 is TGTGCCAGCAGCTTATGGGGGGCGCCCGAAGCTTTCTTT.

This chain joins TRBV7-9 and TRBJ2-1; TRBD1 is a possible D gene (6 bases). With 5 bases removed from V and 5 bases from J, the gap between germline ends came to 16 bases. This CDR3 is 15 amino acids long. Germline CDR1 reads SEHNR; CDR2 reads FQNEAQ (reference sequence). Here the CDR3 reads CASSVRGFEDNEQFF. CDR3 sequence (DNA): TGTGCCAGCAGCGTCAGGGGCTTTGAGGACAATGAGCAGTTCTTC. The variable domain in full, completed from reference TRBV7-9 and TRBJ2-1, reads DTGVSQNPRHKITKRGQNVTFRCDPISEHNRLYWYRQTLGQGPEFLTYFQNEAQLEKSRLLSDRFSAERPKGSFSTLEIQRTEQGDSAMYLCASSVRGFEDNEQFFGPGTRLTVL.

This clonotype came up once. This rearrangement joins TRBV27 to TRBJ2-5; maybe TRBD2 (6 bases). This CDR3 has 14 amino acids. Trimming removed 0 bases from V and 5 bases from J, with 10 bases in between. Germline CDR1 is MNHEY and CDR2 is SMNVEV (reference sequence). The CDR3: CASSLSPSVETQYF. DNA of the CDR3: TGTGCCAGCAGTTTATCGCCTAGCGTGGAGACCCAGTACTTC.

The chain carries TRBV9 and TRBJ2-7, with D hard to call. Looked up from germline, CDR1 is SGDLS and CDR2 is YYNGEE. The CDR3 loop spans 14 amino acids. With 1 base removed from V and 2 bases from J, the gap between germline ends came to 10 bases. For the CDR3, the DNA is TGTGCCAGCAGCGTACGGCCGGGTCCCTACGAGCAGTACTTC. Translation gives CASSVRPGPYEQYF.

The chain combines TRBV30 with TRBJ1-5; 7 bases agree with TRBD1. Looked up from germline, CDR1 is GTSNPN and CDR2 is SVGIG (reference sequence). V shed 3 bases, J shed 6 bases, and the junction held 5 bases outside the gene matches. This CDR3 region has 13 residues. The CDR3 coding sequence is TGTGCCTGGAGGGCAGGGGGAAGTCAGCCCCAGCATTTT. Translating gives CAWRAGGSQPQHF.

This clonotype was counted only a few times. J is TRBJ1-1 and V is TRBV2; D unresolved. The V gene's germline CDR1 is SNHLY and CDR2 FYNNEI. Trimming removed 4 bases at V and 4 bases at J, with 10 bases between. This CDR3 region has 13 residues. Written as DNA, the CDR3 is TGTGCCAGCAGTGTAGCGGGCAGCACTGAAGCTTTCTTT. Its translation is CASSVAGSTEAFF. The full variable domain, rest sourced from reference TRBV2 and TRBJ1-1, is EPEVTQTPSHQVTQMGQEVILRCVPISNHLYFYWYRQILGQKVEFLVSFYNNEISEKSEIFDDQFSVERPDGSNFTLKIRSTKLEDSAMYFCASSVAGSTEAFFGQGTRLTVV.

This chain uses TRBV9 with TRBJ2-3; weak D call: TRBD2 (7 bases). The length of the CDR3 is 16 residues. Trimming stripped 3 bases from V and 1 base from J, with 15 bases between. Germline V gene lookup returns CDR1 SGDLS and CDR2 YYNGEE. CDR3 nucleotide sequence: TGTGCCAGCAGCGCCCACGGGGGGCAGGGCACAGATACGCAGTATTTT. Translating gives CASSAHGGQGTDTQYF.

This clonotype was observed a single time. The V and J genes are TRBV11-2 and TRBJ2-7; TRBD2 agrees at 8 bases. In germline, CDR1 is SGHAT, CDR2 FQNNGV. V trimming: 2 bases; J trimming: 4 bases; junction bases outside the gene matches: 10. This CDR3 contains 16 residues. The CDR3 DNA is TGTGCCAGCAGCTTATATAGCAGCGGGAGCCCTTACGAGCAGTACTTC. The encoded protein is CASSLYSSGSPYEQYF.

The rearrangement links TRBV6-6 to TRBJ1-5, with D hard to call. Germline lookup yields CDR1 MNHNY and CDR2 SVGAGI (reference sequence). V lost 0 bases to trimming and J lost 4 bases, with 4 bases between them. This CDR3 has 13 residues. The CDR3 DNA reads as TGTGCCAGCAGTTACTCGGCTAATCAGCCCCAGCATTTT. Residues: CASSYSANQPQHF.

As DNA, the CDR3 is TGCGCCAGCAGCCCAAGCCAGCGGGAGACTAGTGAGCAGTTCTTC. Protein sequence: CASSPSQRETSEQFF. The gene calls are TRBV4-1 and TRBJ2-1, with TRBD2 identical over 8 bases. Looked up from germline, CDR1 is MGHRA and CDR2 is YSYEKL. The ends lost 4 bases at V and 9 bases at J; junction bases unmatched: 11. This CDR3 spans 15 amino acids.

This sequence joins TRBV4-1 and TRBJ1-2; maybe TRBD1 (5 bases). CDR1 MGHRA and CDR2 YSYEKL come from the germline V gene. The germline V and J ends were trimmed by 4 bases and 5 bases, with 11 bases remaining between them. The CDR3 spans 13 residues. CDR3 nucleotide sequence: TGCGCCAGCAGCCGGGGGGTATGGTATGGCTACACCTTC. Amino acid sequence: CASSRGVWYGYTF.

The rearrangement links TRBV19 to TRBJ2-5; the match to TRBD1 covers 7 bases. CDR3 length: 15 amino acids. Germline V CDR1 and CDR2: LNHDA, SQIVND (reference sequence). Losses at the gene ends were 3 bases for V and 2 bases for J; bases not matched to a gene: 6. CDR3 in DNA: TGTGCCAGTAGTATGATACAGGGGTTACAAGAGACCCAGTACTTC. This sequence encodes CASSMIQGLQETQYF. The full variable domain, rest sourced from reference TRBV19 and TRBJ2-5, is DGGITQSPKYLFRKEGQNVTLSCEQNLNHDAMYWYRQDPGQGLRLIYYSQIVNDFQKGDIAEGYSVSREKKESFPLTVTSAQKNPTAFYLCASSMIQGLQETQYFGPGTRLLVL.

V usage is TRBV2 and J usage is TRBJ2-7, with 9 nucleotides matching TRBD1. The V gene end was trimmed by 5 bases and the J gene end by 6 bases; junction bases not matched to a gene: 2. CDR1 and CDR2 from the germline V gene are SNHLY and FYNNEI. The CDR3 is 12 residues long. CDR3 nucleotide sequence: TGTGCCAGCAGTTTGGACAGGGGCGAGCAGTACTTC. Its protein product is CASSLDRGEQYF.

The V call is TRBV5-1, the J call TRBJ2-3, with no clear D. Trimming left V 4 bases short and J 0 bases short, with 9 bases between. This CDR3 region has 14 residues. CDR1 SGHRS and CDR2 YFSETQ come from the germline V gene. The CDR3 loop reads CASSPHTSTDTQYF. The DNA for the CDR3 is TGCGCCAGCAGCCCACATACGAGCACAGATACGCAGTATTTT.

The rearrangement links TRBV4-2 to TRBJ2-5, with TRBD1 matching 8 bases. Germline V gene lookup returns CDR1 LGHNA and CDR2 YNFKEQ. J gave up 5 bases and V 0 bases, and 5 bases lay outside the gene matches. There are 15 residues in the CDR3. This chain's CDR3 is CASSQEGQDRETQYF. As DNA, the CDR3 is TGTGCCAGCAGCCAAGAGGGACAGGACCGGGAGACCCAGTACTTC.

This chain joins TRBV2 and TRBJ2-5; TRBD1 is a possible D gene (5 bases). There are 14 residues in the CDR3. V lost 1 base and J lost 5, with 11 bases in between. Germline CDR1 SNHLY, CDR2 FYNNEI. The CDR3 region is CASSEGSRVETQYF. The CDR3 bases are TGTGCCAGCAGTGAAGGCAGCAGGGTCGAGACCCAGTACTTC.